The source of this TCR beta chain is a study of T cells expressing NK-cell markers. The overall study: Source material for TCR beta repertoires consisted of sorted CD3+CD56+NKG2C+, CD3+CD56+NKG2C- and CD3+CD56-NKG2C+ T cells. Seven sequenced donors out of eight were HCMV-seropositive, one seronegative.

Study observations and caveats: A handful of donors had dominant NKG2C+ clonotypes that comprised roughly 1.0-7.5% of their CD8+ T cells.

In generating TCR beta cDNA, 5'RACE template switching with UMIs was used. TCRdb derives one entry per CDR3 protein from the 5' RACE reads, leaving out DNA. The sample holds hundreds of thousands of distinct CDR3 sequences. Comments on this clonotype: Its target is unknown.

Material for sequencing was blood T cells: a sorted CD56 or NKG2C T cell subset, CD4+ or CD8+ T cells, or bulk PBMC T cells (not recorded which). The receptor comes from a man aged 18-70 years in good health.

The CDR3 sequence is CASSPPDRGDYGYTF. The chain has TRBV7-9 and TRBJ1-2; TCRdb picks TRBD1, but there is no DNA to check that call. Germline CDR1 SEHNR, CDR2 FQNEAQ (reference sequence). This CDR3 is built from 15 residues. The full variable domain, rest sourced from reference TRBV7-9 and TRBJ1-2, is DTGVSQNPRHKITKRGQNVTFRCDPISEHNRLYWYRQTLGQGPEFLTYFQNEAQLEKSRLLSDRFSAERPKGSFSTLEIQRTEQGDSAMYLCASSPPDRGDYGYTFGSGTRLTVV.